This T cell receptor (beta chain) was captured in a study of Ad26.COV2.S vaccination and SARS-CoV-2 variants. Treatment: about 20 received Ad26.COV2.S at low or high dose, single or two shots; a few received placebo; per-sample allocation not given. The samples date from day 63 after the first vaccine or placebo injection. In its sample, this clone was seen many times. The antigen is not known. Points from the study as a whole: Total responses of T cells may have been underestimated by the analyses of TCR breadth and depth.

The method was immunoSEQ multiplex PCR; TCRdb's version includes in-frame clones alone and lacks a portion of them. The sample gives approximately 460,000 clones, 80% to 90% of which show up once; over 1.5% is in the top ten. The TCR originated in a person aged 18-60 years who received the Ad26.COV2.S COVID-19 vaccine or a placebo. The sample here was peripheral blood, taken in a trial of Ad26.COV2.S vaccine versus placebo.

The CDR3 nucleotides read TGTGCCACCAGCAGAGATGCGAGGCTGGATTCACCCCTCCACTTT. Amino acid sequence: CATSRDARLDSPLHF. The gene calls are TRBV15 and TRBJ1-6; D uncertain. CDR1 and CDR2 from the germline V gene are LNHNV and YYDKDF (reference sequence). V lost 0 bases and J lost 8, with 11 bases in between. This CDR3 is built from 15 residues.